Given below is one T cell receptor (beta chain) in context. The junction had 6 bases not matched to a gene; V was cut back by 5 bases and J by 2 bases. Germline assignment: CDR1 LNHDA and CDR2 SQIVND (reference sequence). The CDR3 is 15 amino acids. In the source study's methods: The authors estimated nucleated cell counts from reference gene primer amplification. The protocol was immunoSEQ multiplex PCR, while the TCRdb copy is restricted to in-frame clones and leaves out a portion. V and J calls plus clone size are reproduced from that table; the DNA served to infer D and trimming. The data contain 150,000 to 200,000 clones, approximately 87% of them singletons. This record belongs to a study of blood T cell repertoires in COVID-19. Study overall: The origin of the acute and convalescent COVID-19 samples was the United States, Italy and Spain. The analysed material was cDNA or gDNA that came from T cells, B-cell-depleted T cells, or PBMCs.

V is TRBV19 and J is TRBJ2-3; TRBD1 agrees at 8 bases. This sequence was found in a man between 18 and 35 years old with active or convalescent COVID-19. Sequenced input: peripheral blood. The CDR3 sequence: CASSLRGRPTDTQYF. The CDR3 DNA reads TGTGCCAGTAGTCTCAGGGGGCGCCCCACAGATACGCAGTATTTT.